These T cell receptor beta chains were read from a single sample in a study of response to subunit inactivated influenza vaccine. TCRdb independently ran MiXCR on the RT-PCR reads; one entry per CDR3 protein. The sample lists about 780,000 distinct CDR3 sequences; around 20% were seen once. This specimen consisted of PBMCs from blood, obtained less than 6 days after vaccination. All receptors derive from a man over 45 who received an inactivated influenza vaccine. Both conserved end residues are part of each CDR3. D genes are given only for firm matches. For some rows the clone size is stated as once, few or many, or as a class when expanded; others skip it.

v_call: TRBV20-1
j_call: TRBJ2-7
clone_size: few
d_call: -
cdr3_aa: CSARDVRESYEQYF
cdr3_nt: TGCAGTGCTAGAGATGTGCGGGAATCCTACGAGCAGTACTTC

v_call: TRBV29-1
j_call: TRBJ2-1
clone_size: many
d_call: TRBD2
cdr3_aa: CSADLRESNYNEQFF
cdr3_nt: TGCAGCGCCGACCTGCGGGAGTCTAACTACAATGAGCAGTTCTTC

v_call: TRBV5-1
j_call: TRBJ2-2
clone_size: -
d_call: -
cdr3_aa: CASSRNRTGYTGELFF
cdr3_nt: TGCGCCAGCAGCCGGAATCGTACAGGGTACACCGGGGAGCTGTTTTTT

v_call: TRBV29-1
j_call: TRBJ2-7
clone_size: -
d_call: -
cdr3_aa: CSVEDRYSYEQYF
cdr3_nt: TGCAGCGTTGAAGACAGGTATTCGTACGAGCAGTACTTC

v_call: TRBV30
j_call: TRBJ2-1
clone_size: -
d_call: -
cdr3_aa: CAWRERSYNEQFF
cdr3_nt: TGTGCCTGGAGGGAACGCTCCTACAATGAGCAGTTCTTC

v_call: TRBV7-2
j_call: TRBJ2-1
clone_size: -
d_call: -
cdr3_aa: CASSPGQINEQFF
cdr3_nt: TGTGCCAGCAGCCCCGGACAGATAAATGAGCAGTTCTTC

v_call: TRBV5-1
j_call: TRBJ2-3
clone_size: few
d_call: TRBD2
cdr3_aa: CASSDGTSGSDTQYF
cdr3_nt: TGCGCCAGCAGCGACGGGACTAGCGGGAGTGATACGCAGTATTTT

v_call: TRBV20-1
j_call: TRBJ2-1
clone_size: -
d_call: TRBD1
cdr3_aa: CSARGTRTGYEQFF
cdr3_nt: TGCAGTGCTAGAGGGACGAGGACAGGGTATGAGCAGTTCTTC

v_call: TRBV20-1
j_call: TRBJ2-7
clone_size: few
d_call: -
cdr3_aa: CSAARSGGSYEQYF
cdr3_nt: TGCAGTGCTGCCCGGAGTGGAGGCTCCTACGAGCAGTACTTC

v_call: TRBV10-3
j_call: TRBJ2-7
clone_size: -
d_call: TRBD1
cdr3_aa: CAISDRDPYEQYF
cdr3_nt: TGTGCCATCAGCGACAGGGACCCCTACGAGCAGTACTTC

v_call: TRBV12-3/TRBV12-4
j_call: TRBJ2-2
clone_size: many
d_call: TRBD2
cdr3_aa: CASSNGLAAYTGELFF
cdr3_nt: TGTGCCAGCAGTAATGGACTAGCGGCATACACCGGGGAGCTGTTTTTT

v_call: TRBV6-2/TRBV6-3
j_call: TRBJ2-1
clone_size: -
d_call: -
cdr3_aa: CASSYLVWNEQFF
cdr3_nt: TGTGCCAGCAGTTACCTAGTTTGGAATGAGCAGTTCTTC

v_call: TRBV20-1
j_call: TRBJ2-4
clone_size: -
d_call: TRBD1
cdr3_aa: CSAVPGQGSAKNIQYF
cdr3_nt: TGCAGTGCCGTCCCGGGACAGGGTTCGGCCAAAAACATTCAGTACTTC

v_call: TRBV11-1
j_call: TRBJ1-6
clone_size: few
d_call: -
cdr3_aa: CASSLSWPYNSPLHF
cdr3_nt: TGTGCCAGCAGCTTATCGTGGCCCTATAATTCACCCCTCCACTTT

v_call: TRBV5-1
j_call: TRBJ2-3
clone_size: -
d_call: TRBD2
cdr3_aa: CASSGLLAGKRRDTQYF
cdr3_nt: TGCGCCAGCAGCGGACTCCTAGCGGGGAAGCGCAGGGATACGCAGTATTTT

v_call: TRBV4-2
j_call: TRBJ2-7
clone_size: -
d_call: -
cdr3_aa: CASSQDSQGVYEQYF
cdr3_nt: TGTGCCAGCAGCCAAGATTCCCAAGGAGTTTACGAGCAGTACTTC

v_call: TRBV4-3
j_call: TRBJ2-5
clone_size: -
d_call: TRBD2
cdr3_aa: CASSHISSGGLETQYF
cdr3_nt: TGCGCCAGCAGCCACATCTCTAGCGGGGGGTTAGAGACCCAGTACTTC

v_call: TRBV12-3/TRBV12-4
j_call: TRBJ2-6
clone_size: many
d_call: -
cdr3_aa: CASSLMANVLTF
cdr3_nt: TGTGCCAGCAGTTTAATGGCCAACGTCCTGACTTTC

v_call: TRBV20-1
j_call: TRBJ2-1
clone_size: many
d_call: -
cdr3_aa: CSARVGSSYNEQFF
cdr3_nt: TGCAGTGCTAGAGTTGGGAGCTCCTACAATGAGCAGTTCTTC

v_call: TRBV15
j_call: TRBJ2-5
clone_size: -
d_call: TRBD2
cdr3_aa: CATSRDQVAGGVETQYF
cdr3_nt: TGTGCCACCAGCAGAGATCAGGTGGCGGGAGGGGTAGAGACCCAGTACTTC

v_call: TRBV6-2/TRBV6-3
j_call: TRBJ2-6
clone_size: few
d_call: -
cdr3_aa: CASTSGFSGANVLTF
cdr3_nt: TGTGCCAGCACTTCTGGATTCTCTGGGGCCAACGTCCTGACTTTC

v_call: TRBV7-6
j_call: TRBJ2-5
clone_size: -
d_call: -
cdr3_aa: CASSLVGGPKETQYF
cdr3_nt: TGTGCCAGCAGCTTAGTCGGGGGACCGAAAGAGACCCAGTACTTC

v_call: TRBV20-1
j_call: TRBJ2-7
clone_size: many
d_call: -
cdr3_aa: CSARDGGAYEQYF
cdr3_nt: TGCAGTGCTAGAGATGGAGGAGCCTACGAGCAGTACTTC

v_call: TRBV6-2/TRBV6-3
j_call: TRBJ2-7
clone_size: few
d_call: TRBD1
cdr3_aa: CASSYVGTGTYEQYF
cdr3_nt: TGTGCCAGCAGTTATGTCGGGACAGGGACCTACGAGCAGTACTTC

v_call: TRBV7-2
j_call: TRBJ2-7
clone_size: few
d_call: -
cdr3_aa: CASSWLAFPSYEQYF
cdr3_nt: TGTGCCAGCAGCTGGCTAGCGTTTCCCTCCTACGAGCAGTACTTC

v_call: TRBV13
j_call: TRBJ1-1
clone_size: -
d_call: TRBD1
cdr3_aa: CASSPSRTGGTEAFF
cdr3_nt: TGTGCCAGCAGCCCGAGCCGGACAGGGGGGACTGAAGCTTTCTTT

v_call: TRBV7-9
j_call: TRBJ2-1
clone_size: -
d_call: TRBD2
cdr3_aa: CASSLRREYLDEQFF
cdr3_nt: TGTGCCAGCAGCTTGCGGCGGGAGTATTTAGATGAGCAGTTCTTC

v_call: TRBV20-1
j_call: TRBJ2-3
clone_size: few
d_call: -
cdr3_aa: CSARGALGITDTQYF
cdr3_nt: TGCAGTGCTAGGGGGGCGCTTGGAATCACAGATACGCAGTATTTT

v_call: TRBV6-2/TRBV6-3
j_call: TRBJ2-1
clone_size: few
d_call: TRBD1
cdr3_aa: CASTALDRGGDNEQFF
cdr3_nt: TGTGCCAGCACTGCCCTAGACAGGGGTGGGGACAATGAGCAGTTCTTC

v_call: TRBV28
j_call: TRBJ2-2
clone_size: few
d_call: -
cdr3_aa: CASSPSPPASGELFF
cdr3_nt: TGTGCCAGCAGTCCTTCACCGCCAGCGTCCGGGGAGCTGTTTTTT

v_call: TRBV6-5
j_call: TRBJ1-2
clone_size: few
d_call: -
cdr3_aa: CASSYRQLPPGGYTF
cdr3_nt: TGTGCCAGCAGTTACCGACAGCTCCCACCGGGTGGCTACACCTTC

v_call: TRBV9
j_call: TRBJ2-5
clone_size: few
d_call: TRBD2
cdr3_aa: CASSSSSGSRETQYF
cdr3_nt: TGTGCCAGCAGCTCCTCTAGCGGGAGTCGGGAGACCCAGTACTTC

v_call: TRBV5-6
j_call: TRBJ2-7
clone_size: -
d_call: TRBD2
cdr3_aa: CASSLGASGYEQYF
cdr3_nt: TGTGCCAGCAGCTTGGGGGCTAGCGGTTACGAGCAGTACTTC

v_call: TRBV5-1
j_call: TRBJ1-2
clone_size: -
d_call: -
cdr3_aa: CASSLAPAGVGNYGYTF
cdr3_nt: TGCGCCAGCAGCTTGGCCCCGGCAGGGGTGGGTAACTATGGCTACACCTTC

v_call: TRBV6-5
j_call: TRBJ2-7
clone_size: few
d_call: -
cdr3_aa: CASSYTPLGAYEQYF
cdr3_nt: TGTGCCAGCAGTTACACCCCCTTAGGGGCCTACGAGCAGTACTTC

v_call: TRBV20-1
j_call: TRBJ1-4
clone_size: once
d_call: TRBD1
cdr3_aa: CSGQGKNEKLFF
cdr3_nt: TGCAGTGGACAGGGGAAGAATGAAAAACTGTTTTTT

v_call: TRBV13
j_call: TRBJ2-7
clone_size: few
d_call: TRBD2
cdr3_aa: CASSPTGGANYEQYF
cdr3_nt: TGTGCCAGCAGCCCAACGGGGGGGGCGAACTACGAGCAGTACTTC

v_call: TRBV28
j_call: TRBJ1-5
clone_size: -
d_call: -
cdr3_aa: CASSITNSNQPQHF
cdr3_nt: TGTGCCAGCAGTATAACAAATAGCAATCAGCCCCAGCATTTT

v_call: TRBV5-1
j_call: TRBJ2-1
clone_size: few
d_call: -
cdr3_aa: CASSLVGETYNEQFF
cdr3_nt: TGCGCCAGCAGCTTGGTAGGGGAAACCTACAATGAGCAGTTCTTC

v_call: TRBV20-1
j_call: TRBJ2-5
clone_size: -
d_call: TRBD1
cdr3_aa: CSARRGQRLETQYF
cdr3_nt: TGCAGTGCTAGAAGGGGACAGCGGTTAGAGACCCAGTACTTC

v_call: TRBV9
j_call: TRBJ2-7
clone_size: -
d_call: TRBD2
cdr3_aa: CASSVRAFGRGEQYF
cdr3_nt: TGTGCCAGCAGCGTCAGAGCGTTCGGGAGGGGCGAGCAGTACTTC

v_call: TRBV10-3
j_call: TRBJ1-1
clone_size: -
d_call: -
cdr3_aa: CAISGGAGTEAFF
cdr3_nt: TGTGCCATCAGTGGGGGGGCAGGGACTGAAGCTTTCTTT

v_call: TRBV7-9
j_call: TRBJ2-4
clone_size: few
d_call: TRBD1
cdr3_aa: CASSLTGGLAKNIQYF
cdr3_nt: TGTGCCAGCAGCTTGACAGGGGGCCTAGCCAAAAACATTCAGTACTTC

v_call: TRBV7-2
j_call: TRBJ2-1
clone_size: few
d_call: TRBD2
cdr3_aa: CASSQIAGGPFEQFF
cdr3_nt: TGTGCCAGCAGCCAGATAGCGGGAGGGCCTTTTGAGCAGTTCTTC

v_call: TRBV6-1
j_call: TRBJ1-4
clone_size: many
d_call: -
cdr3_aa: CASSTSFEGATNEKLFF
cdr3_nt: TGTGCCAGCAGTACCTCTTTCGAGGGAGCCACTAATGAAAAACTGTTTTTT

v_call: TRBV24-1
j_call: TRBJ2-1
clone_size: many
d_call: -
cdr3_aa: CATSDWGSSYNEQFF
cdr3_nt: TGTGCCACCAGTGATTGGGGTAGCTCCTACAATGAGCAGTTCTTC

v_call: TRBV15
j_call: TRBJ2-5
clone_size: few
d_call: TRBD1
cdr3_aa: CATGSYRGKEETQYF
cdr3_nt: TGTGCCACCGGATCCTACAGGGGGAAAGAAGAGACCCAGTACTTC